One sample yielded the 13 T cell receptor beta chains listed below, sequenced in a study of beta chain features in type 1 diabetes. Overall study findings and caveats: Researchers report that Type 1 diabetes patients had moderately but significantly shorter TCRB CDR3s across all four CD4+ subsets.

Sequencing targeted expressed TCRB transcripts, as all isolated RNA had been reverse transcribed. Profiled with immunoSEQ multiplex PCR; TCRdb holds only in-frame clones, not every one. The table lists about 150,000 clones, approximately 8% of them singletons, with under 0.55% in the top ten. Their target antigens are unknown. Material: central memory CD4+ T cells from blood. These receptors were collected from a young man with type 1 diabetes.

The gene calls are TRBV6-1 and TRBJ2-7; D not resolved. The CDR3 consists of 14 residues. Between the trimmed V and J ends, which lost 6 bases and 0 bases, there was a span of 12 bases. Germline V CDR1 and CDR2: MNHNS, SASEGT. This chain's CDR3 is CASSPNTVSYEQYF. CDR3 coding DNA: TGTGCCAGCAGCCCGAATACGGTCTCCTACGAGCAGTACTTC.

This clone came up a few times. The CDR3 nucleotides are TGTGCCAGCAGCGCCCTGGGCCGGCAGGGAAGTCATGAGCAGTTCTTC. Translated: CASSALGRQGSHEQFF. The rearrangement links TRBV5-6 to TRBJ2-1; a weak D match, TRBD1 (5 bases). The CDR3 covers 16 residues. Trimming pared 4 bases from V and 8 bases from J, leaving 22 bases between. Germline V gene sequence: CDR1 SGHDT, CDR2 YYEEEE.

This clone was counted a single time. The rearrangement uses TRBV4-3 and TRBJ2-5, with a weak D call TRBD2 (5 bases). The J call is in doubt because the DNA end fits TRBJ2-7 better. Germline assignment: CDR1 LGHNA and CDR2 YSLEER. This CDR3 has 15 residues. For the CDR3, the DNA is TGCGCCAGCAGCCAATCCCCGGGAAGCTCCTACGAGCAGTACTTC. The encoded protein is CASSQSPGSSYEQYF.

This clone occurred a few times. V is TRBV5-1 and J is TRBJ2-2; D not certain. Trimming pared 4 bases from V and 4 bases from J, leaving 14 bases between. The length of the CDR3 is 15 residues. Germline V gene lookup returns CDR1 SGHRS and CDR2 YFSETQ. This CDR3 reads CASSGISAFTGELFF. For the CDR3, the DNA is TGCGCCAGCAGCGGCATAAGCGCCTTCACCGGGGAGCTGTTTTTT.

By frequency in the sample, this clone is medium-sized. The J gene is TRBJ2-3, the V gene TRBV29-1, with D hard to call. The V gene's germline CDR1 is SQVTM and CDR2 ANQGSEA. The V gene lost 7 bases and the J gene lost 5 bases, with 13 bases spanning the gap. CDR3 size: 12 residues. In nucleotides, the CDR3 is TGCAGCGCCTACCAACCGGGAGATACGCAGTATTTT. Translating it yields CSAYQPGDTQYF.

The V call is TRBV28, the J call TRBJ1-4, with 7 bases lining up with TRBD1. Germline loops: CDR1 MDHEN, CDR2 SYDVKM. V was pared by 6 bases and J by 5 bases, with 9 bases of the junction left unmatched. The CDR3 is 15 residues long. The DNA for the CDR3 is TGTGCCAGCAGAAACGGCGGGACAGCAAATGAAAAACTGTTTTTT. Its translation is CASRNGGTANEKLFF.

In this sample, this clone turned up a few times. The genes are TRBV15 and TRBJ1-4, with TRBD1 matching over 9 bases. CDR3 length: 15 amino acids. Germline loops: CDR1 LNHNV, CDR2 YYDKDF (reference sequence). V shed 3 bases and J 7 bases; nucleotides not matched to a gene: 6. The CDR3 DNA reads TGTGCCACCAGCAGCCGGACAGGGGTAGTTGAAAAACTGTTTTTT. Its protein is CATSSRTGVVEKLFF.

This clone was observed a few times. The chain joins TRBV5-1 to TRBJ2-7, with D possibly being TRBD1 (6 bases). The CDR3 has 14 amino acids. V shed 4 bases and J shed 3 bases, with 14 bases lying between them. CDR1 and CDR2 (germline): SGHRS, YFSETQ. CDR3: CASSEDSKLYEQYF. For the CDR3, the DNA is TGCGCCAGCAGCGAGGACAGCAAACTCTACGAGCAGTACTTC.

V and J are TRBV5-6 and TRBJ2-1; the match to TRBD2 covers 8 bases. The CDR3 spans 15 residues. CDR1 and CDR2 from the germline V gene are SGHDT and YYEEEE. The junction had 6 bases not matched to a gene; V was cut back by 2 bases and J by 5 bases. CDR3 in DNA: TGTGCCAGCAGCTTAGGTAGCGGGGTAAACAATGAGCAGTTCTTC. Its translation: CASSLGSGVNNEQFF.

The chain has TRBV4-2 and TRBJ1-4; D not certain. Germline V lookup: CDR1 LGHNA, CDR2 YNFKEQ. The ends were cut back, 5 bases at V and 4 bases at J, with 5 bases in the middle. CDR3 size: 12 residues. The CDR3 DNA follows: TGTGCCAGCAGCATGAGTAATGAAAAACTGTTTTTT. Its protein is CASSMSNEKLFF.

The chain employs TRBV6-4 and TRBJ2-1, with 9 bases aligning to TRBD2. Germline V CDR1 and CDR2: MRHNA, SNTAGT. V trimming: 5 bases; J trimming: 5 bases; junction bases outside the gene matches: 4. CDR3 size: 14 residues. The CDR3 sequence: CASSRLAENNEQFF. CDR3 sequence (DNA): TGTGCCAGCAGTCGACTAGCGGAGAACAATGAGCAGTTCTTC.

This clone occurred a few times. Here the CDR3 DNA reads TGCGCCAGCAGCTTACCTCCACTAGCGGGGTTAGAGACCCAGTACTTC. Its translation: CASSLPPLAGLETQYF. The chain carries TRBV5-1 and TRBJ2-5, with 10 bases that match TRBD2. The CDR3 is 16 amino acids. J gave up 4 bases and V 2 bases, and 8 bases lay outside the gene matches. The germline V gene encodes CDR1 SGHRS and CDR2 YFSETQ.

The table lists this clone with a few counts. This rearrangement joins TRBV18 to TRBJ1-1, with 8 bases matching TRBD1. Germline loops: CDR1 KGHSH, CDR2 LQKENI. The CDR3 sequence is 18 residues long. V lost 6 bases and J lost 1; bases outside the gene matches: 16. CDR3 nucleotides: TGTGCCAGCTCCAGGAGCGCACACGGGACAGGAGGGAACACTGAAGCTTTCTTT. Translated: CASSRSAHGTGGNTEAFF.